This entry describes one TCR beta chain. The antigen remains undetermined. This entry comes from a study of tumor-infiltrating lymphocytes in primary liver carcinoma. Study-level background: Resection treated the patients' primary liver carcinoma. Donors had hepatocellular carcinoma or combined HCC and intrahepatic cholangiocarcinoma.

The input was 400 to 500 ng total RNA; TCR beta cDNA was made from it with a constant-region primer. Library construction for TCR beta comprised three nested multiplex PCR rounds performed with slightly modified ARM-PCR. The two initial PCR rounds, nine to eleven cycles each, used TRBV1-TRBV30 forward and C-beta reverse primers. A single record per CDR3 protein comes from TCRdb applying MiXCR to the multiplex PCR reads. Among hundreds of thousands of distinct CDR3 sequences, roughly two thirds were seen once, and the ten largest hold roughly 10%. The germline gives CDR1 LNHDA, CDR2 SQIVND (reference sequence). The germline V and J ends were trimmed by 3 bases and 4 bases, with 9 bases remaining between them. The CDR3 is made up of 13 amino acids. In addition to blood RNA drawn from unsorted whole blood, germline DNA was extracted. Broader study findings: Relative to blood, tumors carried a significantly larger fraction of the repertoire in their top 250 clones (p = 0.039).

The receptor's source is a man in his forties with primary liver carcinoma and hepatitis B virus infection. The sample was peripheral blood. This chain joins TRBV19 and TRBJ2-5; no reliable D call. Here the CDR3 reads CASSIPQRETQYF. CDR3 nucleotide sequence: TGTGCCAGTAGTATCCCCCAACGAGAGACCCAGTACTTC.